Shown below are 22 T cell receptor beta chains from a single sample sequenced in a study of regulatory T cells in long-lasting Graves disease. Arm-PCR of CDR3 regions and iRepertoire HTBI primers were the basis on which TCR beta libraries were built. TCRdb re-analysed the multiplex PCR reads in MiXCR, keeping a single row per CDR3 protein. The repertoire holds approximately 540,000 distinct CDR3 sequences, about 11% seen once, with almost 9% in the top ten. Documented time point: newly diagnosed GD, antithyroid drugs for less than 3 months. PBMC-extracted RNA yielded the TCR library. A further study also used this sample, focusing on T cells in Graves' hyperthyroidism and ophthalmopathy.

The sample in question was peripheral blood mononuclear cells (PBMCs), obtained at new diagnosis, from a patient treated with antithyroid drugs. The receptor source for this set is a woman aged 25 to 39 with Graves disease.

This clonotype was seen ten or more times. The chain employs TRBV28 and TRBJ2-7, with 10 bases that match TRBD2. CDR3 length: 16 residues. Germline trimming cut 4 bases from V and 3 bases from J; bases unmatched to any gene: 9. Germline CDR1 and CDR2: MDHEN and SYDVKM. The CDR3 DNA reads TGTGCCAGCAGTTGGAGTCGAGCGGGAGGGTACTACGAGCAGTACTTC. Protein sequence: CASSWSRAGGYYEQYF.

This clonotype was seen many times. Here the CDR3 reads CASSQDYGVAGGEETQYF. The CDR3 coding sequence is TGTGCCAGCAGCCAAGATTACGGGGTAGCGGGAGGCGAAGAGACCCAGTACTTC. The rearrangement joins TRBV3-1 to TRBJ2-5, with TRBD2 identical over 10 bases. Germline values: CDR1 LGHDT, CDR2 YNNKEL (reference sequence). CDR3 length equals 18 residues. Trimming at V came to 0 bases and at J to 3 bases, leaving 10 bases not matched to a gene.

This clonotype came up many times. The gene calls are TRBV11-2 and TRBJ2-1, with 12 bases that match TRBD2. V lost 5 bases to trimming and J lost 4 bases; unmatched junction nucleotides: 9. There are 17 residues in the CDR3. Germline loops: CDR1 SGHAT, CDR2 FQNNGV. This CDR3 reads CASSRRLAGVTYNEQFF. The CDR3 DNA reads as TGTGCCAGCAGCCGGAGACTAGCGGGAGTGACTTACAATGAGCAGTTCTTC.

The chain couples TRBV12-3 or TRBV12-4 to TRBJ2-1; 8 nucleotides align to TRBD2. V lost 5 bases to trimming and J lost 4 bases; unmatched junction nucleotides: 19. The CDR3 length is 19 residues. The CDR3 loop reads CASSPTLATGGVAYNEQFF. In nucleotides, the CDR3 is TGTGCCAGCAGTCCCACCCTAGCTACCGGGGGGGTCGCGTACAATGAGCAGTTCTTC.

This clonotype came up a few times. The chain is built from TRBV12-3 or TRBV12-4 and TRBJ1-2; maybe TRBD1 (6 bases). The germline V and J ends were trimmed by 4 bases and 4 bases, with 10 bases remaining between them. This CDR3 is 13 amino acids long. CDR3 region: CASSSDSSYGYTF. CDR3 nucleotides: TGTGCCAGCAGTTCGGACAGTTCCTATGGCTACACCTTC.

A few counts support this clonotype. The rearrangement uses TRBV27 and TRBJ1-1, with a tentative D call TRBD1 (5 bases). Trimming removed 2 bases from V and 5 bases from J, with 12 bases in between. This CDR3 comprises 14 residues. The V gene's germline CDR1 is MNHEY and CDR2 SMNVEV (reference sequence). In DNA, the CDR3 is TGTGCCAGCAGTTTACAGGGAGTAACGACTGAAGCTTTCTTT. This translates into CASSLQGVTTEAFF.

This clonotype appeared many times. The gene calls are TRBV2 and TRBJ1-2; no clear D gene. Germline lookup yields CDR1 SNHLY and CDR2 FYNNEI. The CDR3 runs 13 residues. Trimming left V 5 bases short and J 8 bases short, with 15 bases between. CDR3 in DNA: TGTGCCAGCAGTTTCGCCCGAGGTGGAGGCTACACCTTC. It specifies CASSFARGGGYTF.

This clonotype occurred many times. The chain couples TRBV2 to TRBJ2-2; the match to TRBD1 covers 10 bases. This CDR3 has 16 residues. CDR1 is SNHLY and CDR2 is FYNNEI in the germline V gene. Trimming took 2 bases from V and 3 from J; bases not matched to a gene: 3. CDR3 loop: CASSEMGQGYTGELFF. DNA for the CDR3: TGTGCCAGCAGTGAAATGGGACAGGGGTACACCGGGGAGCTGTTTTTT.

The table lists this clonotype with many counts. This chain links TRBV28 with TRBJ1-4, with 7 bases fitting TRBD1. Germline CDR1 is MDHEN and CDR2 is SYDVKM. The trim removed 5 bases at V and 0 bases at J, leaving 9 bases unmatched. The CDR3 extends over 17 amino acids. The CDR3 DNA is TGTGCCAGCAGTCCTTTCTTCACAGGGGCAACTAATGAAAAACTGTTTTTT. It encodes CASSPFFTGATNEKLFF.

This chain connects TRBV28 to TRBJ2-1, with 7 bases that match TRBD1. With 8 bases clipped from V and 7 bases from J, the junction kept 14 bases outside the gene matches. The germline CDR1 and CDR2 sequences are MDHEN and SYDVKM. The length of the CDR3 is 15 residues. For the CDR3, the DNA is TGTGCCAGCGGTGTGGGACAGAAATCGGGAAATGAGCAGTTCTTC. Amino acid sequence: CASGVGQKSGNEQFF.

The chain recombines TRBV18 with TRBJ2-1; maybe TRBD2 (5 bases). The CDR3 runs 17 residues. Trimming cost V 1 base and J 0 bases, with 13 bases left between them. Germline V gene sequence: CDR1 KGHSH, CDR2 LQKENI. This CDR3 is CASSPQGMGASYNEQFF. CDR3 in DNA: TGTGCCAGCTCACCACAGGGTATGGGAGCCTCCTACAATGAGCAGTTCTTC. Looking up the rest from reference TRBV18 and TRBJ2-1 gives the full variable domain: NAGVMQNPRHLVRRRGQEARLRCSPMKGHSHVYWYRQLPEEGLKFMVYLQKENIIDESGMPKERFSAEFPKEGPSILRIQQVVRGDSAAYFCASSPQGMGASYNEQFFGPGTRLTVL.

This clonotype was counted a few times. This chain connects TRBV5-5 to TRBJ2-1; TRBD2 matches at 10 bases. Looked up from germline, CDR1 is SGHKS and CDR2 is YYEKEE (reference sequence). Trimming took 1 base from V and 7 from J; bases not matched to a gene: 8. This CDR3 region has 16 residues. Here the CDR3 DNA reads TGTGCCAGCAGCTTGAAGGCTAGCGGGAGACCGAATGAGCAGTTCTTC. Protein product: CASSLKASGRPNEQFF.

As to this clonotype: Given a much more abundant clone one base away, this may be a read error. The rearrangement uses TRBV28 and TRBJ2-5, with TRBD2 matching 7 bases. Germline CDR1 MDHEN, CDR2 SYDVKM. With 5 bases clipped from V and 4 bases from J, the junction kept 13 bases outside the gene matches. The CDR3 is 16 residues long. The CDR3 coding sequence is TGTGCCAGCAGTGTAGCGGGTAGCGGTGACCGAGAGACCCAGTACTTC. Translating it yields CASSVAGSGDRETQYF.

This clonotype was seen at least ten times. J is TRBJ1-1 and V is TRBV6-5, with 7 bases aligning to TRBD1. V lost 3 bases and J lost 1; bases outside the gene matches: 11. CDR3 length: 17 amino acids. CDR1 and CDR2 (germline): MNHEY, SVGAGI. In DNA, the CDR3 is TGTGCCAGCAGTTATGGTATCCGGGACAGAAAGAACACTGAAGCTTTCTTT. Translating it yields CASSYGIRDRKNTEAFF.

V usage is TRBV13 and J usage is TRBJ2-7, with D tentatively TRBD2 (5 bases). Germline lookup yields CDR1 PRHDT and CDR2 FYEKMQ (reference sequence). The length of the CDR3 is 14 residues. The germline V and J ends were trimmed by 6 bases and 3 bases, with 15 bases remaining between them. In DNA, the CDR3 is TGTGCCAGCAGTCGAATAGCGTTACACTACGAGCAGTACTTC. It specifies CASSRIALHYEQYF.

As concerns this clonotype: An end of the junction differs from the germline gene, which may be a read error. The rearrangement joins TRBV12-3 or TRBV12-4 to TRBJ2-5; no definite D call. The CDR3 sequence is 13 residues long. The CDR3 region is CVSRGNRKETQYF. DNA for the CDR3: TGTGTCAGCAGAGGTAACAGAAAAGAGACCCAGTACTTC.

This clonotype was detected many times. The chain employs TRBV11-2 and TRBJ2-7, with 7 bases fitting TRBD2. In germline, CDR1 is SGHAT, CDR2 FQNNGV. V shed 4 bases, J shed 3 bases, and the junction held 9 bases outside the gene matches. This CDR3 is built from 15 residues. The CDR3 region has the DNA TGTGCCAGCAGCTCGCGACTAGCCACGATCTACGAGCAGTACTTC. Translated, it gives CASSSRLATIYEQYF.

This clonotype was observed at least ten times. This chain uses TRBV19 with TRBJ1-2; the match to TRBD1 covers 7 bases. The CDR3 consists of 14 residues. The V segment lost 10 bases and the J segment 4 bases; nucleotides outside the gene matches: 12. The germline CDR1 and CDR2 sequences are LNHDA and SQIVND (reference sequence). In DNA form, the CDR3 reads TGTGCCACCATTAGGACAGGCACTTTCTATGGCTACACCTTC. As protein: CATIRTGTFYGYTF.

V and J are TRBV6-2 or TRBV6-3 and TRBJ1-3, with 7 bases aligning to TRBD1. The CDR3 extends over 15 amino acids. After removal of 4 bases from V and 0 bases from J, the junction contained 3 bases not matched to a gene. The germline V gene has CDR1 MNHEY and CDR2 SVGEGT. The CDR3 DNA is TGTGCCAGCAGTTCGACAGGGAGCTCTGGAAACACCATATATTTT. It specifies CASSSTGSSGNTIYF.

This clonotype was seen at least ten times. The CDR3 DNA follows: TGTGCCAGCAGTTCAACAGGGAGCTCCTACGAGCAGTACTTC. Translation gives CASSSTGSSYEQYF. The chain links TRBV28 to TRBJ2-7; TRBD1 is a possible D gene (6 bases). V shed 4 bases and J shed 0 bases, with 10 bases lying between them. Per germline, CDR1 MDHEN and CDR2 SYDVKM. CDR3 length equals 14 residues.

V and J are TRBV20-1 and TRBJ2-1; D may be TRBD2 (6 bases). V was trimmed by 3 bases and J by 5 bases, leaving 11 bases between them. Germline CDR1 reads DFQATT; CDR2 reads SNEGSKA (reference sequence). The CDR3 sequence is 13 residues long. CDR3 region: CSASQGGDNEQFF. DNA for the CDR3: TGCAGTGCTAGTCAGGGCGGGGACAATGAGCAGTTCTTC.

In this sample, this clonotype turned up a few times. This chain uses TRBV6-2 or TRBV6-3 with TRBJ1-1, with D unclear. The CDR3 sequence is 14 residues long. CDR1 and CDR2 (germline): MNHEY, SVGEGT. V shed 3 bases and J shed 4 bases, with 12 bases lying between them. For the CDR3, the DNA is TGTGCCAGCAGTTATCATTGGGAGGGCACTGAAGCTTTCTTT. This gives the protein CASSYHWEGTEAFF.